This T cell receptor (beta chain) was found in a study of OX40 agonist ivuxolimab in advanced cancers. V was cut by 1 base and J by 1 base, with 7 bases left in between. There are 13 residues in the CDR3. Germline values: CDR1 GTSNPN, CDR2 SVGIG (reference sequence). Only in-frame clones appear in the TCRdb table, and some are missing; sequencing was by immunoSEQ multiplex PCR. The repertoire holds fewer than 80,000 clones, with around 86% as singletons. Study-wide findings and caveats: With doses of 0.1-3.0 mg/kg, partial responders showed among the lowest clonal expansion. CD8+ T cells averaged more expanded clones than CD4+.

Patients with a history of autoimmune disease or on systemic immunosuppression were excluded. In regard to this clone: Antigen unknown.

The chain carries TRBV30 and TRBJ1-1; no firm D call. The sequenced sample was CD4+ or CD8+ T cells sorted from blood, obtained in a trial of the OX40 agonist ivuxolimab. The clonotype comes from an adult with an advanced solid tumor such as melanoma, head and neck, liver or kidney cancer. As DNA, the CDR3 is TGTGCCTGGAGTGAATACACGAACACTGAAGCTTTCTTT. This gives the protein CAWSEYTNTEAFF. The complete variable domain, with remaining parts taken from reference TRBV30 and TRBJ1-1, reads SQTIHQWPATLVQPVGSPLSLECTVEGTSNPNLYWYRQAAGRGLQLLFYSVGIGQISSEVPQNLSASRPQDRQFILSSKKLLLSDSGFYLCAWSEYTNTEAFFGQGTRLTVV.